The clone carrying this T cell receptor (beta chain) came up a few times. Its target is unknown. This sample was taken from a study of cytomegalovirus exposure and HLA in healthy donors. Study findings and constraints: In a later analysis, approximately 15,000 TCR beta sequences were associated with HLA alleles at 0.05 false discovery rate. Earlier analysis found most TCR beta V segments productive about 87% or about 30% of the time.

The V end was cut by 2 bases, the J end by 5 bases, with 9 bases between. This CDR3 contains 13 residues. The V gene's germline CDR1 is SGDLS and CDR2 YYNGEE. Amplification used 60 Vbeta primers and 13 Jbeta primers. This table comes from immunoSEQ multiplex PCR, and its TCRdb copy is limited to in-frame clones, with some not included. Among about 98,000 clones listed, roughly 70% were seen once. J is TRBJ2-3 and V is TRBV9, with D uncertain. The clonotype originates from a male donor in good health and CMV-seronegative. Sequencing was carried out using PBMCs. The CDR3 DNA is TGTGCCAGCAGCGTTCAGGTCCGAGATACGCAGTATTTT. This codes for CASSVQVRDTQYF. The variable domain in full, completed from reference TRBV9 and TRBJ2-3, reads DSGVTQTPKHLITATGQRVTLRCSPRSGDLSVYWYQQSLDQGLQFLIQYYNGEERAKGNILERFSAQQFPDLHSELNLSSLELGDSALYFCASSVQVRDTQYFGPGTRLTVL.